The 11 T cell receptor beta chains below were found in one sample sequenced in a study of CD8+ T cells in alopecia areata. TCR sequencing used cDNA made by reverse transcription of extracted RNA. Profiling relied on immunoSEQ multiplex PCR, and the TCRdb table lists in-frame clones only, not all of them. The data show about 200,000 clones, more than 45% seen once. The treatment denotes: oral pan-JAK inhibitor, 5-10 mg twice daily. Here the sequenced sample was CD4+ T cells sorted from blood, taken at week 4, from a patient treated with tofacitinib. The receptor source for this set is a human donor with alopecia areata.

The chain joins TRBV29-1 to TRBJ1-1; 7 bases agree with TRBD1. With 6 bases clipped from V and 1 base from J, the junction kept 8 bases outside the gene matches. The CDR3 totals 14 residues. Germline CDR1 and CDR2: SQVTM and ANQGSEA. The CDR3 DNA reads as TGCAGCGTACGCCAGGGACAGAGGAACACTGAAGCTTTCTTT. Its protein product is CSVRQGQRNTEAFF.

The CDR3 DNA reads as TGCGGTTTTTGCGTCACAGATACGCAGTATTTT. This translates into CGFCVTDTQYF. This chain links TRBV29-1 with TRBJ2-3; no clear D gene. The CDR3 covers 11 residues. The germline CDR1 and CDR2 sequences are SQVTM and ANQGSEA.

This CDR3 reads CASTGITPETQYF. The CDR3 DNA follows: TGTGCCAGCACGGGCATCACCCCAGAGACCCAGTACTTC. The genes are TRBV7-2 and TRBJ2-5; D unclear. V dropped 7 bases and J dropped 4 bases, with 13 bases sitting between them. The CDR3 is made up of 13 amino acids. The V gene's germline CDR1 is SGHTA and CDR2 FQGNSA.

This clone was seen a single time. The chain has TRBV25-1 and TRBJ1-2; possibly TRBD1 for D (5 bases). In germline, CDR1 is MGHDK, CDR2 SYGVNS. V was cut by 4 bases and J by 3 bases, with 12 bases left in between. CDR3 length: 14 residues. CDR3 loop: CASSGKQVYYGYTF. The CDR3 DNA follows: TGTGCCAGCAGTGGAAAACAGGTTTACTATGGCTACACCTTC.

This clone was seen repeatedly, ten times or more. The J gene is TRBJ1-5, the V gene TRBV20-1; D not certain. CDR1 DFQATT and CDR2 SNEGSKA come from the germline V gene (reference sequence). The CDR3 is made up of 11 amino acids. V was trimmed by 1 base and J by 11 bases, leaving 9 bases between them. This CDR3 reads CSARVSASQHF. In DNA, the CDR3 is TGCAGTGCTAGAGTTTCGGCTTCCCAGCATTTT.

This chain links TRBV4-3 with TRBJ1-5, with D unclear. V lost 1 base, J lost 3 bases, and 7 bases lay in between. CDR1 and CDR2 (germline): LGHNA, YSLEER. This CDR3 is built from 14 residues. CDR3 region: CASSQAIDNQPQHF. CDR3 nucleotides: TGCGCCAGCAGCCAAGCGATCGACAATCAGCCCCAGCATTTT.

V usage is TRBV10-3 and J usage is TRBJ1-1, with D hard to call. The ends were cut back, 1 base at V and 5 bases at J, with 8 bases in the middle. The CDR3 has 13 residues. Germline loops: CDR1 ENHRY, CDR2 SYGVKD. The CDR3 loop reads CAISELAGTEAFF. The CDR3 bases are TGTGCCATCAGTGAGTTAGCGGGAACTGAAGCTTTCTTT.

The J gene is TRBJ2-5, the V gene TRBV2; 9 positions agree with TRBD2. The CDR3 sequence is 14 residues long. V was clipped by 8 bases and J by 4 bases; unmatched bases: 8. The germline V gene encodes CDR1 SNHLY and CDR2 FYNNEI. CDR3 bases: TGTGCCAGCGAAGGCGGGGGGGCCTTAGAGACCCAGTACTTC. Its translation is CASEGGGALETQYF.

The gene calls are TRBV6-6 and TRBJ2-3; D gene unclear. V gave up 6 bases and J gave up 3 bases, with 4 bases separating them. Germline-derived CDR1 and CDR2 are MNHNY and SVGAGI (reference sequence). The CDR3 has 11 residues. This chain's CDR3 is CASRTTDTQYF. DNA of the CDR3: TGTGCCAGCAGGACAACAGATACGCAGTATTTT.

The chain uses TRBV4-3 and TRBJ1-6; weak D call: TRBD1 (5 bases). The CDR3 is 15 amino acids. Germline CDR1 is LGHNA and CDR2 is YSLEER. V lost 0 bases and J lost 8, with 11 bases in between. CDR3 region: CASSQEYGADSPLHF. The CDR3 region has the DNA TGCGCCAGCAGCCAAGAATACGGGGCGGATTCACCCCTCCACTTT.

This clone was seen more than once but under ten times. The rearrangement links TRBV2 to TRBJ1-1; possibly TRBD1 for D (5 bases). Germline V gives CDR1 SNHLY, CDR2 FYNNEI. V was trimmed by 6 bases and J by 3 bases, leaving 20 bases between them. The CDR3 is made up of 16 amino acids. CDR3 coding DNA: TGTGCCAGCAGAGATCGGTCAGGGCGGGTGGACACTGAAGCTTTCTTT. This sequence encodes CASRDRSGRVDTEAFF.